Listed below are T cell receptor beta chains from one sample, sequenced in a study of T cells in Graves' hyperthyroidism and ophthalmopathy. TCRdb passed the multiplex PCR reads through MiXCR, listing each CDR3 protein once. This repertoire shows some 270,000 distinct CDR3 sequences, about an eighth found once; its top ten account for about 8%. The material sequenced was blood. The receptors shown here come from a woman in her twenties or thirties with Graves' hyperthyroidism that later progressed to Graves' ophthalmopathy. Both conserved end residues are part of each CDR3. The order of the fields is clone size, D gene, V gene, J gene, CDR3 protein, CDR3 DNA. D genes are given only for firm matches. Clone size is not always given. Where it is, it says once, few, many or a class for expanded clones.

clone size: many; D gene: TRBD1; V gene: TRBV7-9; J gene: TRBJ2-7; CDR3 protein: CASSQSSGTGLYEQYF; CDR3 DNA: TGTGCCAGCAGCCAATCTTCCGGGACAGGGTTGTACGAGCAGTACTTC
clone size: many; D gene: NA; V gene: TRBV5-8; J gene: TRBJ2-7; CDR3 protein: CASSPRVRVSYEQYF; CDR3 DNA: TGTGCCAGCAGCCCCCGCGTTCGGGTGTCCTACGAGCAGTACTTC
clone size: few; D gene: NA; V gene: TRBV9; J gene: TRBJ2-7; CDR3 protein: CASSPTRRADSPHEQYF; CDR3 DNA: TGTGCCAGCAGCCCTACCCGGCGAGCGGACAGCCCCCACGAGCAGTACTTC
clone size: many; D gene: NA; V gene: TRBV9; J gene: TRBJ2-3; CDR3 protein: CASSVGRDTDTQYF; CDR3 DNA: TGTGCCAGCAGCGTAGGAAGGGACACAGATACGCAGTATTTT
clone size: NA; D gene: NA; V gene: TRBV5-6; J gene: TRBJ2-2; CDR3 protein: CASSFPSVTGELFF; CDR3 DNA: TGTGCCAGCAGCTTCCCTAGCGTCACCGGGGAGCTGTTTTTT
clone size: many; D gene: NA; V gene: TRBV7-2; J gene: TRBJ2-5; CDR3 protein: CASTSQETQYF; CDR3 DNA: TGTGCCAGCACTTCGCAGGAGACCCAGTACTTC
clone size: NA; D gene: TRBD1; V gene: TRBV6-1; J gene: TRBJ2-5; CDR3 protein: CASRPETGQGTQYF; CDR3 DNA: TGTGCCAGCAGACCCGAGACAGGGCAAGGGACCCAGTACTTC
clone size: many; D gene: NA; V gene: TRBV12-3/TRBV12-4; J gene: TRBJ1-6; CDR3 protein: CASSPGRGGSNSPLHF; CDR3 DNA: TGTGCCAGCAGCCCAGGGAGGGGGGGGTCTAATTCACCCCTCCACTTT
clone size: many; D gene: NA; V gene: TRBV6-5; J gene: TRBJ2-3; CDR3 protein: CASSYRGTSTDTQYF; CDR3 DNA: TGTGCCAGCAGTTACCGTGGGACTAGCACAGATACGCAGTATTTT
clone size: few; D gene: TRBD1; V gene: TRBV4-3; J gene: TRBJ2-7; CDR3 protein: CASSQGLGTGASEQYF; CDR3 DNA: TGCGCCAGCAGCCAAGGTTTGGGGACAGGGGCCTCCGAGCAGTACTTC
clone size: many; D gene: TRBD2; V gene: TRBV6-2/TRBV6-3; J gene: TRBJ2-3; CDR3 protein: CASTNSGRHTDTQYF; CDR3 DNA: TGTGCCAGCACCAATAGCGGGAGACACACAGATACGCAGTATTTT
clone size: few; D gene: NA; V gene: TRBV4-3; J gene: TRBJ2-5; CDR3 protein: CASSQWLVSGAALYF; CDR3 DNA: TGCGCCAGCAGCCAATGGCTCGTCTCGGGAGCGGCCTTGTACTTC
clone size: NA; D gene: TRBD1; V gene: TRBV28; J gene: TRBJ2-5; CDR3 protein: CASSLPVGTGIYQETQYF; CDR3 DNA: TGTGCCAGCAGTTTACCAGTAGGGACAGGGATCTACCAAGAGACCCAGTACTTC
clone size: many; D gene: TRBD2; V gene: TRBV7-9; J gene: TRBJ2-5; CDR3 protein: CASSPTSGRVVGTQYF; CDR3 DNA: TGTGCCAGCAGCCCGACTAGCGGGAGGGTCGTCGGAACCCAGTACTTC
clone size: many; D gene: TRBD1; V gene: TRBV12-3/TRBV12-4; J gene: TRBJ1-5; CDR3 protein: CASSGGDRGRSQPQHF; CDR3 DNA: TGTGCCAGCAGTGGGGGAGACAGGGGGCGTTCTCAGCCCCAGCATTTT
clone size: few; D gene: TRBD1; V gene: TRBV5-8; J gene: TRBJ2-5; CDR3 protein: CASSAGQGLFETQYF; CDR3 DNA: TGTGCCAGCAGCGCGGGACAGGGGTTGTTTGAGACCCAGTACTTC
clone size: NA; D gene: TRBD1; V gene: TRBV30; J gene: TRBJ1-4; CDR3 protein: CAWSPGQGRVNEKLFF; CDR3 DNA: TGTGCCTGGAGTCCTGGACAGGGTCGTGTTAATGAAAAACTGTTTTTT
clone size: many; D gene: NA; V gene: TRBV3-1; J gene: TRBJ1-2; CDR3 protein: CASSQEDGAYGYTF; CDR3 DNA: TGTGCCAGCAGCCAAGAGGACGGGGCCTATGGCTACACCTTC
clone size: NA; D gene: TRBD2; V gene: TRBV19; J gene: TRBJ2-1; CDR3 protein: CASRLAGTYNEQFF; CDR3 DNA: TGTGCCAGCCGACTAGCGGGAACATACAATGAGCAGTTCTTC
clone size: many; D gene: NA; V gene: TRBV7-8; J gene: TRBJ1-2; CDR3 protein: CASSPSRAGGYGYTF; CDR3 DNA: TGTGCCAGCAGCCCGTCCCGAGCGGGGGGATATGGCTACACCTTC
clone size: few; D gene: NA; V gene: TRBV4-1; J gene: TRBJ2-7; CDR3 protein: CASSQINRVYEQYF; CDR3 DNA: TGCGCCAGCAGCCAAATTAACAGGGTCTACGAGCAGTACTTC
clone size: NA; D gene: NA; V gene: TRBV6-2/TRBV6-3; J gene: TRBJ1-1; CDR3 protein: CASGYKNTEAFF; CDR3 DNA: TGTGCCAGCGGATACAAGAACACTGAAGCTTTCTTT
clone size: few; D gene: NA; V gene: TRBV7-3; J gene: TRBJ1-6; CDR3 protein: CASSLSQGSSPLHF; CDR3 DNA: TGTGCCAGCAGCTTAAGCCAGGGGAGTTCACCCCTCCACTTT
clone size: many; D gene: TRBD1; V gene: TRBV29-1; J gene: TRBJ2-7; CDR3 protein: CSVEGDRGTGQYF; CDR3 DNA: TGCAGCGTTGAAGGGGACAGGGGAACTGGGCAGTACTTC
clone size: few; D gene: NA; V gene: TRBV20-1; J gene: TRBJ1-5; CDR3 protein: CSARDGGLPQHF; CDR3 DNA: TGCAGTGCTAGGGACGGAGGATTGCCCCAGCATTTT
clone size: NA; D gene: NA; V gene: TRBV14; J gene: TRBJ1-3; CDR3 protein: CASSQDRWLSGNTIYF; CDR3 DNA: TGTGCCAGCAGCCAAGATCGCTGGTTATCCGGAAACACCATATATTTT
clone size: few; D gene: NA; V gene: TRBV7-2; J gene: TRBJ2-2; CDR3 protein: CASSKPGLTNTGELFF; CDR3 DNA: TGTGCCAGCAGCAAACCGGGACTGACTAACACCGGGGAGCTGTTTTTT
clone size: many; D gene: NA; V gene: TRBV7-3; J gene: TRBJ2-1; CDR3 protein: CASSLRPANEQFF; CDR3 DNA: TGTGCCAGCAGCTTAAGACCCGCCAATGAGCAGTTCTTC
clone size: many; D gene: TRBD2; V gene: TRBV20-1; J gene: TRBJ2-1; CDR3 protein: CSANGLAGGNEQFF; CDR3 DNA: TGCAGTGCTAACGGACTAGCGGGAGGTAATGAGCAGTTCTTC
clone size: few; D gene: TRBD2; V gene: TRBV6-1; J gene: TRBJ2-7; CDR3 protein: CASTLDLREAISRYEQYF; CDR3 DNA: TGTGCCAGCACCTTGGATCTCCGGGAGGCCATCTCCCGCTACGAGCAGTACTTC
clone size: many; D gene: TRBD1; V gene: TRBV3-1; J gene: TRBJ2-2; CDR3 protein: CASSYGQGAVGELFF; CDR3 DNA: TGTGCCAGCAGCTACGGACAGGGGGCGGTCGGGGAGCTGTTTTTT
clone size: NA; D gene: TRBD2; V gene: TRBV5-8; J gene: TRBJ2-7; CDR3 protein: CASSSLGHSGTSGSTHEQYF; CDR3 DNA: TGTGCCAGCAGCTCCCTAGGCCACTCCGGGACTAGCGGGAGCACCCACGAGCAGTACTTC
clone size: many; D gene: NA; V gene: TRBV7-9; J gene: TRBJ2-7; CDR3 protein: CASSLVTYEQYF; CDR3 DNA: TGTGCCAGCAGCTTAGTGACCTACGAGCAGTACTTC
clone size: many; D gene: NA; V gene: TRBV5-5; J gene: TRBJ1-5; CDR3 protein: CASSPVGGQGQPQHF; CDR3 DNA: TGTGCCAGCAGCCCAGTTGGGGGGCAGGGGCAGCCCCAGCATTTT
clone size: many; D gene: TRBD2; V gene: TRBV10-3; J gene: TRBJ2-7; CDR3 protein: CAISEKTSGRENEQYF; CDR3 DNA: TGTGCCATCAGTGAGAAGACTAGCGGGAGAGAAAACGAGCAGTACTTC
clone size: few; D gene: NA; V gene: TRBV7-8; J gene: TRBJ1-6; CDR3 protein: CASSLSPGSPLHF; CDR3 DNA: TGTGCCAGCAGCTTAAGTCCGGGATCACCCCTCCACTTT
clone size: NA; D gene: NA; V gene: TRBV2; J gene: TRBJ1-2; CDR3 protein: CASSEARQGDGYTF; CDR3 DNA: TGTGCCAGCAGTGAAGCGCGGCAGGGCGATGGCTACACCTTC
clone size: many; D gene: NA; V gene: TRBV28; J gene: TRBJ2-7; CDR3 protein: CASTPTESYEQYF; CDR3 DNA: TGTGCCAGCACTCCGACGGAATCCTACGAGCAGTACTTC
clone size: NA; D gene: NA; V gene: TRBV11-3; J gene: TRBJ1-4; CDR3 protein: CASEGTGGEKLFF; CDR3 DNA: TGTGCCAGCGAGGGCACCGGAGGGGAAAAACTGTTTTTT
clone size: NA; D gene: TRBD1; V gene: TRBV7-3; J gene: TRBJ1-2; CDR3 protein: CASSPQAGQGGYTF; CDR3 DNA: TGTGCCAGCAGCCCACAGGCCGGACAGGGTGGCTACACCTTC
clone size: many; D gene: NA; V gene: TRBV5-4; J gene: TRBJ1-1; CDR3 protein: CASSLTGNANTEAFF; CDR3 DNA: TGTGCCAGCAGTCTTACAGGGAACGCGAACACTGAAGCTTTCTTT
clone size: many; D gene: TRBD2; V gene: TRBV6-2/TRBV6-3; J gene: TRBJ2-4; CDR3 protein: CASSLEREVTNIQYF; CDR3 DNA: TGTGCCAGCAGTTTGGAGCGGGAGGTAACGAACATTCAGTACTTC
clone size: many; D gene: NA; V gene: TRBV3-1; J gene: TRBJ2-7; CDR3 protein: CASSQGAGVAYEQYF; CDR3 DNA: TGTGCCAGCAGCCAAGGTGCGGGCGTGGCCTACGAGCAGTACTTC
clone size: once; D gene: NA; V gene: TRBV11-2; J gene: TRBJ1-4; CDR3 protein: CASSSSGTDYEKLFF; CDR3 DNA: TGTGCCAGCAGCTCCTCCGGGACGGACTATGAAAAACTGTTTTTT
clone size: many; D gene: NA; V gene: TRBV3-1; J gene: TRBJ1-3; CDR3 protein: CASSQGHSGNTIYF; CDR3 DNA: TGTGCCAGCAGTCAGGGCCACTCTGGAAACACCATATATTTT
clone size: many; D gene: NA; V gene: TRBV20-1; J gene: TRBJ2-7; CDR3 protein: CSARDPLIGPLGEQYF; CDR3 DNA: TGCAGTGCTAGAGATCCCCTGATTGGGCCTCTTGGGGAGCAGTACTTC
clone size: many; D gene: TRBD2; V gene: TRBV7-2; J gene: TRBJ2-3; CDR3 protein: CASSPPGLAVGDTQYF; CDR3 DNA: TGTGCCAGCAGCCCACCGGGACTAGCGGTTGGGGATACGCAGTATTTT
clone size: many; D gene: NA; V gene: TRBV13; J gene: TRBJ1-2; CDR3 protein: CASSWQGRNYGYTF; CDR3 DNA: TGTGCCAGCAGCTGGCAGGGACGGAACTATGGCTACACCTTC
clone size: few; D gene: TRBD2; V gene: TRBV5-1; J gene: TRBJ2-3; CDR3 protein: CASSALGLAGDGDTQYF; CDR3 DNA: TGCGCCAGCAGCGCACTAGGACTAGCGGGAGACGGGGATACGCAGTATTTT
clone size: few; D gene: NA; V gene: TRBV7-2; J gene: TRBJ2-2; CDR3 protein: CASRQRDTGELFF; CDR3 DNA: TGTGCCAGCAGGCAAAGGGACACCGGGGAGCTGTTTTTT
clone size: NA; D gene: NA; V gene: TRBV19; J gene: TRBJ2-7; CDR3 protein: CASTPSTSSYEQYF; CDR3 DNA: TGTGCCAGTACACCTTCGACATCCTCCTACGAGCAGTACTTC
clone size: few; D gene: NA; V gene: TRBV25-1; J gene: TRBJ2-5; CDR3 protein: CASSEYLKQTQYF; CDR3 DNA: TGTGCCAGCAGTGAATATCTAAAGCAGACCCAGTACTTC
clone size: few; D gene: NA; V gene: TRBV7-2; J gene: TRBJ1-3; CDR3 protein: CASSLGVYGNTIYF; CDR3 DNA: TGTGCCAGCAGCTTGGGGGTATACGGAAACACCATATATTTT
clone size: NA; D gene: NA; V gene: TRBV3-1; J gene: TRBJ2-1; CDR3 protein: CASSQDTSSSYNEQFF; CDR3 DNA: TGTGCCAGCAGCCAGGACACGTCCAGCTCCTACAATGAGCAGTTCTTC
clone size: few; D gene: TRBD2; V gene: TRBV6-2/TRBV6-3; J gene: TRBJ2-1; CDR3 protein: CANSIRTSGMYNEQFF; CDR3 DNA: TGTGCCAACAGTATCCGGACTAGCGGGATGTACAATGAGCAGTTCTTC
clone size: many; D gene: NA; V gene: TRBV27; J gene: TRBJ1-5; CDR3 protein: CASSLPGYNQPQHF; CDR3 DNA: TGTGCCAGCAGTCTTCCAGGGTACAATCAGCCCCAGCATTTT
clone size: few; D gene: NA; V gene: TRBV12-3/TRBV12-4; J gene: TRBJ2-2; CDR3 protein: CASRERSGNTGELFF; CDR3 DNA: TGTGCCAGCAGGGAAAGGAGCGGGAACACCGGGGAGCTGTTTTTT
clone size: many; D gene: TRBD2; V gene: TRBV27; J gene: TRBJ2-7; CDR3 protein: CASSLSGLAGVYEQYF; CDR3 DNA: TGTGCCAGCAGTTTATCGGGCCTAGCGGGGGTGTACGAGCAGTACTTC
clone size: many; D gene: NA; V gene: TRBV7-3; J gene: TRBJ2-2; CDR3 protein: CASREYRGGTGELFF; CDR3 DNA: TGTGCCAGCAGGGAATACAGGGGAGGCACCGGGGAGCTGTTTTTT
clone size: NA; D gene: TRBD1; V gene: TRBV19; J gene: TRBJ1-1; CDR3 protein: CASSPGQGGSEAFF; CDR3 DNA: TGTGCCAGTAGCCCGGGACAGGGAGGAAGTGAAGCTTTCTTT